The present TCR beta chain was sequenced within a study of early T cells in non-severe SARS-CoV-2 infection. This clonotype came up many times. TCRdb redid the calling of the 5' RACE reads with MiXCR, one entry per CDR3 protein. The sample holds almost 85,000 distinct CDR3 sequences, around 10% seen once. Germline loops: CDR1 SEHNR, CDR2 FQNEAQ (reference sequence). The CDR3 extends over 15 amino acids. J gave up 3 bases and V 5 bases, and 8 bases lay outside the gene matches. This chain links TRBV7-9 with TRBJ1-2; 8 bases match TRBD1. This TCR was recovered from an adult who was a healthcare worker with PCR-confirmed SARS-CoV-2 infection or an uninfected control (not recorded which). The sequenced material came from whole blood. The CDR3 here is CASSPRQGLDYGYTF. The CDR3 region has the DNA TGTGCCAGCAGCCCCCGACAGGGGTTAGACTATGGCTACACCTTC.